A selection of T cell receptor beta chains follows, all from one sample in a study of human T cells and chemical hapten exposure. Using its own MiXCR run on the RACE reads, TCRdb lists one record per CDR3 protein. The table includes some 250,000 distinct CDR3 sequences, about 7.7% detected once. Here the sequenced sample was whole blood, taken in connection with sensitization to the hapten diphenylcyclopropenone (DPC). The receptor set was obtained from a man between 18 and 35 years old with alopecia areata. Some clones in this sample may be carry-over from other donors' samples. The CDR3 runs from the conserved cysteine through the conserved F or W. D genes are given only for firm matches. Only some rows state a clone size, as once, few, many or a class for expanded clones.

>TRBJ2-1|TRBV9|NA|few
CASSVGYRVNEQFF
TGTGCCAGCAGCGTAGGATACAGGGTCAATGAGCAGTTCTTC
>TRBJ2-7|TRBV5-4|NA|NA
CVSSRDGYEQYF
TGTGTCAGCAGCAGGGACGGCTACGAGCAGTACTTC
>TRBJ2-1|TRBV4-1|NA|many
CASSLRAGASYNEQFF
TGCGCCAGCAGCCTAAGGGCAGGGGCTTCCTACAATGAGCAGTTCTTC
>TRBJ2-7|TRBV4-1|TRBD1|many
CASSLRDRGSEQYF
TGCGCCAGCAGCCTCCGGGACAGGGGAAGCGAGCAGTACTTC
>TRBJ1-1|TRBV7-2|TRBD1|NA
CASSLGQGATRTEAFF
TGTGCCAGCAGCTTAGGACAGGGGGCGACGAGGACTGAAGCTTTCTTT
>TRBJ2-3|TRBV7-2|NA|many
CASSLSGPRTDTQYF
TGTGCCAGCAGCTTATCGGGTCCTCGCACAGATACGCAGTATTTT
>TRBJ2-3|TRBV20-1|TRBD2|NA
CSAPREASRTDTQYF
TGCAGTGCTCCCCGGGAGGCCTCTCGCACAGATACGCAGTATTTT
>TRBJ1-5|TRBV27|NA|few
CASSLVAPGGNQPQHF
TGTGCCAGCAGTTTGGTGGCCCCCGGAGGCAATCAGCCCCAGCATTTT
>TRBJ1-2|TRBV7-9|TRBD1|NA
CASSFGQGHGYTF
TGTGCCAGCAGCTTCGGACAGGGACATGGCTACACCTTC
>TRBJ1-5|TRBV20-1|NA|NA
CSASRGYGNQPQHF
TGCAGTGCTAGCCGAGGGTACGGCAATCAGCCCCAGCATTTT
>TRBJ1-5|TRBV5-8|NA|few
CASSLTGTPPQPQHF
TGTGCCAGCAGCTTGACAGGGACACCCCCTCAGCCCCAGCATTTT
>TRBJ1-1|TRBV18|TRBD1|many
CASSVGQGMNTEAFF
TGTGCCAGCTCGGTCGGACAGGGCATGAACACTGAAGCTTTCTTT
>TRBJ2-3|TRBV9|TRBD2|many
CASSVAGLATDTQYF
TGTGCCAGCAGCGTAGCGGGACTAGCGACAGATACGCAGTATTTT
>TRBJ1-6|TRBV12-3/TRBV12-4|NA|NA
CASTGDVNSPLHF
TGTGCCAGCACCGGGGACGTGAATTCACCCCTCCACTTT
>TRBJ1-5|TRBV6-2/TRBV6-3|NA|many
CASSYAAQPQHF
TGTGCCAGCAGTTACGCCGCTCAGCCCCAGCATTTT
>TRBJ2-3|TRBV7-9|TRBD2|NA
CASSFSSGVPDTQYF
TGTGCCAGCAGCTTCAGTAGCGGGGTCCCGGATACGCAGTATTTT
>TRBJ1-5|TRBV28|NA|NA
CASRIRDVSNQPQHF
TGTGCCAGCAGGATCCGGGACGTTAGCAATCAGCCCCAGCATTTT
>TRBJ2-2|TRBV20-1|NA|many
CSASSTGELFF
TGCAGTGCTAGTTCCACCGGGGAGCTGTTTTTT
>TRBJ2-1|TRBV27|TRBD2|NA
CASNAGAPGTYNEQFF
TGTGCCAGCAACGCGGGAGCCCCCGGGACCTACAATGAGCAGTTCTTC
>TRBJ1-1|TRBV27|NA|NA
CASNKQGFMNTEAFF
TGTGCCAGCAATAAACAGGGATTTATGAACACTGAAGCTTTCTTT
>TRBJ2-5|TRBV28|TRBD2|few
CASSLAGAGVGETQYF
TGTGCCAGCAGTTTGGCCGGTGCGGGGGTCGGAGAGACCCAGTACTTC
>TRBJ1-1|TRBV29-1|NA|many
CSVDGGVVMNTEAFF
TGCAGCGTTGATGGGGGTGTAGTCATGAACACTGAAGCTTTCTTT
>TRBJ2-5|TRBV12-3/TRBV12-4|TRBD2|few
CASSLGVSGDERTQYF
TGTGCCAGCAGTTTAGGCGTTAGCGGGGATGAGAGGACCCAGTACTTC
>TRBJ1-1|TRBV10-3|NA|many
CAISGNAGTVNTEAFF
TGTGCCATCAGTGGGAACGCGGGGACGGTGAACACTGAAGCTTTCTTT
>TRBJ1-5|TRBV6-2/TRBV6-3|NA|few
CASSNPPVNQPQHF
TGTGCCAGCAGTAACCCTCCAGTCAATCAGCCCCAGCATTTT
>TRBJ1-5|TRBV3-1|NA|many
CASSPRTVNQPQHF
TGTGCCAGCAGCCCCCGGACGGTCAATCAGCCCCAGCATTTT
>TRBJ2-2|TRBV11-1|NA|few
CASSLEDGRDTGELFF
TGTGCCAGCAGCCTGGAGGACGGAAGGGATACCGGGGAGCTGTTTTTT
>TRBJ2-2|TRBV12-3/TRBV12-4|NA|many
CASSFTGELFF
TGTGCCAGCAGTTTCACCGGGGAGCTGTTTTTT
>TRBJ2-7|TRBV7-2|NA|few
CASSLVSGVAYEQYF
TGTGCCAGCAGCTTAGTATCGGGGGTGGCCTACGAGCAGTACTTC
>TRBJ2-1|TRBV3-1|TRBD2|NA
CASSRKTSGGAGSYNEQFF
TGTGCCAGCAGCCGAAAGACTAGCGGGGGGGCCGGGTCCTACAATGAGCAGTTCTTC
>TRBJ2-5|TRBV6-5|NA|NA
CASSRLGGETQYF
TGTGCCAGCAGCCGTCTAGGCGGAGAGACCCAGTACTTC
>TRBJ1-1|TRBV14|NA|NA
CASSQDLFRGLGTEAFF
TGTGCCAGCAGCCAAGATCTCTTCCGGGGGTTGGGAACTGAAGCTTTCTTT
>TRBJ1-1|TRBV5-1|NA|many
CASSKQGGTEAFF
TGCGCCAGCAGCAAACAGGGAGGCACTGAAGCTTTCTTT
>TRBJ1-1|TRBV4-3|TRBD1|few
CASSQVRQGINTEAFF
TGCGCCAGCAGCCAAGTAAGACAGGGTATCAACACTGAAGCTTTCTTT
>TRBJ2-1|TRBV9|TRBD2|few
CASSIAGAWNEQFF
TGTGCCAGCAGCATAGCGGGGGCCTGGAATGAGCAGTTCTTC
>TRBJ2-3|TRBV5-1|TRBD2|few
CASSAGTTTDTQYF
TGCGCCAGCAGCGCTGGGACTACCACAGATACGCAGTATTTT
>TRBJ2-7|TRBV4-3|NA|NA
CASSQAPGPHEQYF
TGCGCCAGCAGCCAAGCGCCGGGCCCCCACGAGCAGTACTTC
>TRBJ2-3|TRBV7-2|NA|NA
CVSSLEAGYTDTQYF
TGTGTCAGCAGCTTAGAGGCCGGGTACACAGATACGCAGTATTTT
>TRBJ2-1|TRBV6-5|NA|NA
CASSYPTDNEQFF
TGTGCCAGCAGTTACCCGACAGACAATGAGCAGTTCTTC
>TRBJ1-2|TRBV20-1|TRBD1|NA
CSARGDRAIYGYTF
TGCAGTGCTAGAGGGGACAGGGCCATTTATGGCTACACCTTC
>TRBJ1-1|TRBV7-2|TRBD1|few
CASSSSGNRQGARDTEAFF
TGTGCCAGCAGCTCGTCGGGAAATCGACAGGGGGCGAGGGACACTGAAGCTTTCTTT
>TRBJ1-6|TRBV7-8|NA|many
CASSSAGNSPLHF
TGTGCCAGCAGCTCCGCCGGTAACTCACCCCTCCACTTT
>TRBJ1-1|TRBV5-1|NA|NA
CASSSDGSDEAFF
TGCGCCAGCAGCTCCGATGGGTCCGATGAAGCTTTCTTT
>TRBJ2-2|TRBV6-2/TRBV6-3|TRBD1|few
CASSRGLTNTGELFF
TGTGCCAGCAGTAGGGGGCTTACGAACACCGGGGAGCTGTTTTTT
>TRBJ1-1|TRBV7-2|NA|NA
CASSPGDHTEAFF
TGTGCCAGCAGCCCAGGGGACCATACTGAAGCTTTCTTT
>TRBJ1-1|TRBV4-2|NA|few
CASSQGGLSTEAFF
TGTGCCAGCAGCCAGGGGGGATTGAGCACTGAAGCTTTCTTT
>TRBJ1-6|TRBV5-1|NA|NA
CASRTVSSYNSPLHF
TGCGCCAGCAGAACTGTGAGCTCCTATAATTCACCCCTCCACTTT
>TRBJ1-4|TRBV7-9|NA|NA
CASSPMGGGEKLFF
TGTGCCAGCAGCCCAATGGGGGGCGGTGAAAAACTGTTTTTT
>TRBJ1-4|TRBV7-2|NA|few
CASSLFSNNEKLFF
TGTGCCAGCAGCTTATTCAGCAATAATGAAAAACTGTTTTTT
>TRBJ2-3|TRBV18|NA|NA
CASSPQGGGSTDTQYF
TGTGCCAGCTCACCACAGGGAGGGGGCAGCACAGATACGCAGTATTTT
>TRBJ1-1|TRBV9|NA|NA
CASSVGTYTEAFF
TGTGCCAGCAGCGTAGGCACATACACTGAAGCTTTCTTT